These 9 T cell receptor beta chains were sequenced from one sample in a study of patients and donors after allogeneic stem cell transplantation. Each CDR3 protein gets one entry after TCRdb re-called the RT-PCR reads with MiXCR. The sample yields approximately 38,000 distinct CDR3 sequences, about 30% seen once. The specimen was blood, either unsorted or a sorted T cell fraction (not recorded which). The receptors originated from a human donor who was either an allogeneic HSCT recipient or a stem cell or donor lymphocyte infusion donor (not recorded which). It is not recorded whose cells these are; they may come from a transplant donor.

This clonotype was counted ten times or more. The chain uses TRBV3-1 and TRBJ1-1; D not certain. Trimming took off 1 base at V and 11 bases at J, with 20 bases between the two ends. The CDR3 sequence is 15 residues long. Germline V gene data show CDR1 as LGHDT and CDR2 as YNNKEL (reference sequence). The CDR3 nucleotides are TGTGCCAGCAGCCAAGCCGCCAGCGGGGTAGGAAACGCTTTCTTT. Its protein is CASSQAASGVGNAFF.

V and J are TRBV7-8 and TRBJ2-1; 11 nucleotides align to TRBD2. The germline V gene encodes CDR1 SGHVS and CDR2 FQNEAQ. This CDR3 is 15 amino acids long. Trimming removed 1 base from V and 7 bases from J; junction bases left unmatched: 3. The CDR3 reads CASSLGSGRDNEQFF. The CDR3 DNA reads as TGTGCCAGCAGCTTAGGTAGCGGGAGGGATAATGAGCAGTTCTTC.

The CDR3 DNA is TGTGCCAGCAGCCAGAGCACAGATACGCAGTATTTT. It is translated as CASSQSTDTQYF. The chain is built from TRBV11-2 and TRBJ2-3, with no clear D. The CDR3 sequence is 12 residues long. Germline V gene sequence: CDR1 SGHAT, CDR2 FQNNGV. V dropped 5 bases and J dropped 0 bases, with 3 bases sitting between them. Drawing the rest from reference TRBV11-2 and TRBJ2-3, the complete variable domain is EAGVAQSPRYKIIEKRQSVAFWCNPISGHATLYWYQQILGQGPKLLIQFQNNGVVDDSQLPKDRFSAERLKGVDSTLKIQPAKLEDSAVYLCASSQSTDTQYFGPGTRLTVL.

This clonotype has more than one count but fewer than ten. This sequence joins TRBV9 and TRBJ1-1; TRBD1 matches at 9 bases. V shed 5 bases, J shed 0 bases, and the junction held 8 bases outside the gene matches. This CDR3 is 16 amino acids long. CDR1 is SGDLS and CDR2 is YYNGEE in the germline V gene. CDR3: CASRAGTGSMNTEAFF. As DNA, the CDR3 is TGTGCCAGCAGAGCCGGGACAGGGAGCATGAACACTGAAGCTTTCTTT. Complete variable domain (other parts from reference TRBV9 and TRBJ1-1): DSGVTQTPKHLITATGQRVTLRCSPRSGDLSVYWYQQSLDQGLQFLIQYYNGEERAKGNILERFSAQQFPDLHSELNLSSLELGDSALYFCASRAGTGSMNTEAFFGQGTRLTVV.

The sample holds a few counts of this clonotype. V usage is TRBV29-1 and J usage is TRBJ1-2; perhaps TRBD1 as D (5 bases). Germline assignment: CDR1 SQVTM and CDR2 ANQGSEA. CDR3 length equals 12 residues. V dropped 4 bases and J dropped 8 bases, with 14 bases sitting between them. This CDR3 is CSVVGFQGGYTF. DNA for the CDR3: TGCAGCGTTGTGGGGTTTCAGGGCGGCTACACCTTC.

The V call is TRBV5-6, the J call TRBJ1-2, with TRBD1 matching over 9 bases. CDR3 length: 19 amino acids. Trimming removed 3 bases from V and 4 bases from J; junction bases left unmatched: 19. Germline CDR1 is SGHDT and CDR2 is YYEEEE. CDR3 in DNA: TGTGCCAGCAGCTGTCCGGGACAGGGACGCCTGCTACAGCTCTATGGCTACACCTTC. This encodes CASSCPGQGRLLQLYGYTF. The complete variable domain, with remaining parts taken from reference TRBV5-6 and TRBJ1-2, reads DAGVTQSPTHLIKTRGQQVTLRCSPKSGHDTVSWYQQALGQGPQFIFQYYEEEERQRGNFPDRFSGHQFPNYSSELNVNALLLGDSALYLCASSCPGQGRLLQLYGYTFGSGTRLTVV.

The genes are TRBV12-3 or TRBV12-4 and TRBJ2-3; no clear D. The CDR3 covers 14 residues. The V and J ends lost 8 bases and 5 bases respectively, with 17 bases between them. The CDR3 nucleotides are TGTGCCAGCGGGAACGGGTACGGCGGAGATACGCAGTATTTT. Residues: CASGNGYGGDTQYF.

The table lists this clonotype with many counts. V gene TRBV7-9 combines with J gene TRBJ1-2, with D maybe TRBD1 (5 bases). V was shortened by 4 bases and J by 2 bases, with 17 bases between the two germline ends. Per germline, CDR1 SEHNR and CDR2 FQNEAQ (reference sequence). The CDR3 extends over 16 amino acids. CDR3 in DNA: TGTGCCAGCAGCTCCCTGTGGGACCCGAACAACTATGGCTACACCTTC. This translates into CASSSLWDPNNYGYTF.

This clonotype was seen only a few times. This sequence joins TRBV27 and TRBJ2-1; 11 bases agree with TRBD2. Germline values: CDR1 MNHEY, CDR2 SMNVEV (reference sequence). J was trimmed by 3 bases and V by 4 bases; bases with no gene match: 11. The CDR3 extends over 18 amino acids. CDR3 in amino acids: CASSSTSGSYGNYNEQFF. CDR3 in DNA: TGTGCCAGCAGTTCAACTAGCGGGAGCTACGGAAACTACAATGAGCAGTTCTTC.